The 7 T cell receptor beta chains below were found in one sample sequenced in a study of cytomegalovirus exposure and HLA in healthy donors. Using immunoSEQ multiplex PCR, the repertoire was profiled, and TCRdb retains in-frame clones only, with some absent. The table shows 220,000 or so clones, with 80% to 85% occurring only once. Sequenced material: PBMCs. These receptors were collected from a woman aged 30 to 39 in good health and CMV-seropositive.

CDR3 loop: CSAGTQYF. For the CDR3, the DNA is TGCAGTGCTGGAACCCAGTACTTC. The chain recombines TRBV20-1 with TRBJ2-5; D remains unclear. The V and J ends lost 5 bases and 8 bases respectively, with 3 bases between them. Germline loops: CDR1 DFQATT, CDR2 SNEGSKA (reference sequence). This CDR3 has 8 amino acids.

The chain has TRBV7-6 and TRBJ1-2; 8 bases line up with TRBD1. V lost 11 bases to trimming and J lost 7 bases; unmatched junction nucleotides: 24. The germline gives CDR1 SGHVS, CDR2 FNYEAQ. The CDR3 runs to 17 residues. This chain's CDR3 is CASKEGTGYGVEGGYTF. The CDR3, as DNA: TGTGCCTCTAAAGAGGGGACAGGTTACGGTGTTGAGGGTGGCTACACCTTC.

The V gene is TRBV4-1, the J gene TRBJ1-1; D is undetermined. Germline V CDR1 and CDR2: MGHRA, YSYEKL. The CDR3 has 14 amino acids. V was trimmed by 3 bases and J by 1 base, leaving 9 bases between them. This CDR3 is CASSHPGTNTEAFF. The CDR3 bases are TGCGCCAGCAGCCACCCCGGCACGAACACTGAAGCTTTCTTT.

The chain employs TRBV30 and TRBJ2-7; 12 nucleotides align to TRBD2. CDR1 GTSNPN and CDR2 SVGIG come from the germline V gene (reference sequence). The CDR3 is 13 amino acids. With V trimmed by 8 bases and J by 7 bases, 9 bases remained unmatched. The CDR3 DNA sequence: TGTGCCATACTGCTAGCGGGAGGGCAAGAGCAGTACTTC. Its protein product is CAILLAGGQEQYF. The full variable domain, with the rest looked up from reference TRBV30 and TRBJ2-7, is SQTIHQWPATLVQPVGSPLSLECTVEGTSNPNLYWYRQAAGRGLQLLFYSVGIGQISSEVPQNLSASRPQDRQFILSSKKLLLSDSGFYLCAILLAGGQEQYFGPGTRLTVT.

The genes are TRBV4-1 and TRBJ1-5; 9 nucleotides align to TRBD1. CDR3 length: 17 residues. The trim removed 0 bases at V and 4 bases at J, leaving 7 bases unmatched. The germline V gene encodes CDR1 MGHRA and CDR2 YSYEKL. The DNA for the CDR3 is TGCGCCAGCAGCCAAGATCCTCGGACAGGGGAGAATCAGCCCCAGCATTTT. This sequence encodes CASSQDPRTGENQPQHF.

In this sample, this clone turned up once. The chain couples TRBV7-3 to TRBJ2-1; 8 bases map to TRBD2. J lost 3 bases, V lost 5 bases, and 9 bases had no gene match. CDR1 and CDR2 from the germline V gene are SGHTA and FQGTGA. CDR3 length: 16 amino acids. This CDR3 reads CASSNKAGVGYNEQFF. Written as DNA, the CDR3 is TGTGCCAGCAGCAATAAAGCGGGAGTGGGCTACAATGAGCAGTTCTTC.

The chain combines TRBV29-1 with TRBJ1-2; D not resolved. Trimming removed 4 bases from V and 4 bases from J, with 13 bases in between. CDR1 and CDR2 (germline): SQVTM, ANQGSEA. This CDR3 contains 13 residues. The CDR3 reads CSVGPPFGYGYTF. CDR3 coding DNA: TGCAGCGTTGGGCCCCCCTTCGGCTATGGCTACACCTTC.